This T cell receptor beta chain was retrieved from a study of T cell repertoires and leukemia-associated antigens (dated by TCRdb to the late 2010s). Regarding the research as a whole: Each sample yielded about 5.1 to 7 million read pairs and roughly 3.3 to 5.0 million effective reads, roughly 16 million effective reads overall. The study aimed to identify which antigen a TCR Vbeta21 clone previously found in CML patients recognizes, using in vitro peptide stimulation of healthy T cells.

V sheds 5 bases and J sheds 5 bases, leaving 14 bases between their ends. The CDR3 spans 14 residues, from the cysteine through the phenylalanine. Only CDR3 DNA remains: 42 bases, in frame from the first base. The germline V gene specifies SGDLS as CDR1 and YYNGEE as CDR2. Total RNA was extracted from the cultured T cells using TRIzol reagent. 5' rapid amplification of cDNA ends (5'RACE) was the method used to amplify TCRbeta libraries from the RNA. Before sequencing, Qubit, an Agilent instrument, and quantitative PCR were used to check library concentration and integrity. Qualified libraries were sequenced on Illumina HiSeq or MiSeq by a commercial service provider. On the study's bioinformatics: MiXCR version 1.8.2 was used to identify TCR sequences in each sample. For a clone to be considered qualified, a CDR3 longer than four amino acids, an in-frame nucleotide length, and the absence of a stop codon were required. An effective read was defined as a read containing the complete CDR3 structure. Validation of expanded clones was performed by RT-PCR with 24 Vbeta primers, GeneScan spectratyping, and Sanger sequencing. Using fastp trimming at Q25 and MiXCR clonotype assembly, TCRdb reanalyzed the public sequencing data and kept in-frame beta chains. Under each unique CDR3 protein, matching rows form one entry showing the most common genes and DNA. In this record, the V and J calls reflect TCRdb's handling and not the investigators' own analysis. A total of roughly 12,000 distinct CDR3 sequences appear in this sample, under 50% of them only once. 33% of the sample is held by the ten biggest clonotypes.

As a first step, CD3+ T cells were rested overnight at approximately 2.3 million cells/mL in RPMI 1640 lacking fetal bovine serum. CD3+ T cells were isolated from PBMCs with MACS immunomagnetic beads following the manufacturer's instructions. Overall study outcomes, separate from this receptor: Antigen specificity and function of the expanded clones were not tested directly and required further investigation. No significant differences among the four groups were observed in the numbers of Vbeta genes (about 60), Jbeta genes (over 13), VDJ rearrangements, or unique CDR3s.

Concerning this clonotype: Which antigen it targets is not known. Base qualities are not at hand, and no much larger clone is one base apart.

The clonotype originates from a female donor in good health. The V gene is TRBV9 and the J gene is TRBJ2-1; a weak D assignment points to TRBD2 (6 bases agree). Material: CD3+ T cells sorted from blood and cultured. In nucleotides, the sequence is TGTGCCAGCAGTCGAGGGACTCCAAACAATGAGCAGTTCTTC. The encoded protein is CASSRGTPNNEQFF.